The 25 T cell receptor beta chains in this list originate from one sample, sequenced in a study of glioma-infiltrating T cells after dendritic cell vaccination. Time point described: after dendritic cell vaccination, including at tumor progression/relapse. This table comes from immunoSEQ multiplex PCR, and its TCRdb copy is limited to in-frame clones, with some not included. Of about 76,000 clones listed, 80% to 90% are singletons. The sequences come from blood, collected after dendritic cell vaccination. The receptors were gathered from a human donor with glioblastoma.

The chain combines TRBV4-2 with TRBJ2-4; the D is unclear. Trimming shortened V by 0 bases and J by 8 bases, and 14 bases separated the two germline ends. The germline gives CDR1 LGHNA, CDR2 YNFKEQ. The length of the CDR3 is 15 residues. Here the CDR3 reads CASSQEVALPDIQYF. The CDR3 DNA follows: TGTGCCAGCAGCCAAGAGGTGGCACTACCAGACATTCAGTACTTC.

The gene calls are TRBV10-3 and TRBJ1-2, with D unclear. Germline assignment: CDR1 ENHRY and CDR2 SYGVKD. The CDR3 is 16 residues long. The germline V and J ends were trimmed by 2 bases and 5 bases, with 18 bases remaining between them. Written as DNA, the CDR3 is TGTGCCATCAGTGAGGTATCTGGGCCGCTAAGATATGGCTACACCTTC. As protein: CAISEVSGPLRYGYTF.

The chain links TRBV7-3 to TRBJ1-1; 8 nucleotides match TRBD1. V dropped 5 bases and J dropped 1; count of bases not matched to a gene: 0. CDR1 and CDR2 from the germline V gene are SGHTA and FQGTGA. The CDR3 runs 13 residues. The CDR3: CASSGQGNTEAFF. DNA of the CDR3: TGTGCCAGCAGCGGACAGGGGAACACTGAAGCTTTCTTT.

The J gene is TRBJ1-1, the V gene TRBV19, with TRBD1 as a possible D gene (6 bases). The CDR3 is 14 residues long. V was clipped by 1 base and J by 5 bases, with 11 bases between them. In germline, CDR1 is LNHDA, CDR2 SQIVND (reference sequence). This CDR3 is CASSIGLRGTEAFF. CDR3 coding DNA: TGTGCCAGTAGTATAGGCCTGAGGGGGACTGAAGCTTTCTTT.

V and J are TRBV27 and TRBJ1-2; 12 bases match TRBD1. The CDR3 sequence is 17 residues long. V lost 6 bases and J lost 4; bases outside the gene matches: 12. Germline CDR1 MNHEY, CDR2 SMNVEV (reference sequence). The CDR3 here is CASRSGTGGARAYGYTF. In nucleotides, the CDR3 is TGTGCCAGCAGATCCGGGACAGGGGGCGCGAGGGCCTATGGCTACACCTTC.

This chain uses TRBV6-5 with TRBJ2-2, with 10 bases aligning to TRBD1. V lost 6 bases, J lost 5 bases, and 6 bases stayed unmatched. Germline V lookup: CDR1 MNHEY, CDR2 SVGAGI. The CDR3 is 15 amino acids. The CDR3 region is CASRSGTGVTGELFF. The CDR3 nucleotides read TGTGCCAGCAGGTCCGGGACAGGGGTGACCGGGGAGCTGTTTTTT.

The chain is built from TRBV2 and TRBJ1-1, with TRBD1 matching over 9 bases. CDR3 length: 12 amino acids. Germline CDR1 is SNHLY and CDR2 is FYNNEI. The J segment lost 4 bases and the V segment lost 6 bases, leaving 0 bases of the junction unmatched. CDR3 bases: TGTGCCAGCAGGACAGGGGGCACTGAAGCTTTCTTT. Its translation: CASRTGGTEAFF. Full variable domain (rest looked up from reference TRBV2 and TRBJ1-1): EPEVTQTPSHQVTQMGQEVILRCVPISNHLYFYWYRQILGQKVEFLVSFYNNEISEKSEIFDDQFSVERPDGSNFTLKIRSTKLEDSAMYFCASRTGGTEAFFGQGTRLTVV.

This chain joins TRBV5-1 and TRBJ1-4; the D gene is possibly TRBD1 (6 bases). Germline assignment: CDR1 SGHRS and CDR2 YFSETQ. The CDR3 covers 14 residues. V dropped 2 bases and J dropped 5 bases, with 10 bases sitting between them. This CDR3 is CASSLGQNNEKLFF. CDR3 bases: TGCGCCAGCAGCTTAGGACAGAACAATGAAAAACTGTTTTTT.

The chain uses TRBV7-2 and TRBJ1-1, with TRBD1 identical over 8 bases. CDR1 and CDR2 from the germline V gene are SGHTA and FQGNSA. There are 14 residues in the CDR3. The V gene end was trimmed by 1 base and the J gene end by 4 bases; junction bases not matched to a gene: 2. The chain's CDR3 is CASSLGQGSTEAFF. CDR3 DNA: TGTGCCAGCAGCTTAGGACAGGGGTCCACTGAAGCTTTCTTT. The full variable domain, its missing parts supplied by reference TRBV7-2 and TRBJ1-1, is GAGVSQSPSNKVTEKGKDVELRCDPISGHTALYWYRQSLGQGLEFLIYFQGNSAPDKSGLPSDRFSAERTGGSVSTLTIQRTQQEDSAVYLCASSLGQGSTEAFFGQGTRLTVV.

CDR3 nucleotides: TGTGCCAGCAGTCAGGATGGCTGGTACCAAGAGACCCAGTACTTC. Its protein is CASSQDGWYQETQYF. The rearrangement joins TRBV7-2 to TRBJ2-5; D remains unclear. Germline CDR1 SGHTA, CDR2 FQGNSA. V was shortened by 6 bases and J by 0 bases, with 14 bases between the two germline ends. The CDR3 has 15 amino acids.

The chain couples TRBV7-2 to TRBJ1-2, with 8 bases identical to TRBD1. The CDR3 runs 14 residues. J was trimmed by 4 bases and V by 4 bases; bases with no gene match: 5. The germline gives CDR1 SGHTA, CDR2 FQGNSA. CDR3 loop: CASSSDRGGYGYTF. CDR3 coding DNA: TGTGCCAGCAGCTCAGACAGGGGTGGCTATGGCTACACCTTC.

The chain is built from TRBV5-3 and TRBJ2-7; possibly TRBD2 for D (6 bases). TRBV5-3 falls under the ORF class, with uncertain function. The CDR3 consists of 15 residues. V lost 1 base and J 2 bases, leaving 13 bases between the germline ends. This CDR3 reads CARSLPCGATYEQYF. CDR3 sequence (DNA): TGTGCCAGAAGCTTGCCCTGCGGGGCCACCTACGAGCAGTACTTC.

The CDR3 reads CATSRDGSAFF. The CDR3 nucleotides are TGTGCCACCAGCAGAGATGGCTCGGCTTTCTTT. The chain joins TRBV15 to TRBJ1-1; D is unclear. V was shortened by 0 bases and J by 11 bases, with 7 bases between the two germline ends. From germline, CDR1 is LNHNV and CDR2 YYDKDF (reference sequence). CDR3 length equals 11 residues. Full variable domain (rest looked up from reference TRBV15 and TRBJ1-1): DAMVIQNPRYQVTQFGKPVTLSCSQTLNHNVMYWYQQKSSQAPKLLFHYYDKDFNNEADTPDNFQSRRPNTSFCFLDIRSPGLGDTAMYLCATSRDGSAFFGQGTRLTVV.

The V call is TRBV7-9, the J call TRBJ1-1; no clear D gene. Trimming pared 5 bases from V and 1 base from J, leaving 5 bases between. Germline CDR1 and CDR2: SEHNR and FQNEAQ (reference sequence). This CDR3 is built from 12 residues. The CDR3 DNA sequence: TGTGCCAGCAGCCCACAGAACACTGAAGCTTTCTTT. It translates to CASSPQNTEAFF.

This clone was recorded only once. V is TRBV25-1 and J is TRBJ2-5, with 9 nucleotides matching TRBD2. Germline-derived CDR1 and CDR2 are MGHDK and SYGVNS. CDR3 length equals 16 residues. The trim removed 4 bases at V and 4 bases at J, leaving 10 bases unmatched. The CDR3 sequence is CASSGGRIAGAETQYF. CDR3 sequence (DNA): TGTGCCAGCAGTGGGGGGAGAATAGCGGGGGCAGAGACCCAGTACTTC.

The chain recombines TRBV15 with TRBJ2-1; 9 nucleotides agree with TRBD1. The ends lost 2 bases at V and 4 bases at J; junction bases unmatched: 3. The germline gives CDR1 LNHNV, CDR2 YYDKDF (reference sequence). This CDR3 is built from 15 residues. The DNA for the CDR3 is TGTGCCACCAGCAGACGGGACAGGGATTACAATGAGCAGTTCTTC. Residues: CATSRRDRDYNEQFF.

The V and J genes are TRBV7-9 and TRBJ1-6; D remains unclear. Between the trimmed V and J ends, which lost 8 bases and 0 bases, there was a span of 14 bases. Germline lookup yields CDR1 SEHNR and CDR2 FQNEAQ (reference sequence). This CDR3 comprises 16 residues. Written as DNA, the CDR3 is TGTGCCAGCCGCTCCGGTGAAATCTCCTATAATTCACCCCTCCACTTT. Amino acid sequence: CASRSGEISYNSPLHF.

The rearrangement links TRBV14 to TRBJ2-2; maybe TRBD2 (6 bases). V was clipped by 0 bases and J by 4 bases, with 15 bases between them. The CDR3 loop spans 17 amino acids. CDR1 SGHDN and CDR2 FVKESK come from the germline V gene. CDR3 DNA: TGTGCCAGCAGCCAAGACTCACGGCGGGGTAGCACCGGGGAGCTGTTTTTT. Its translation is CASSQDSRRGSTGELFF. Variable domain in full (rest from reference TRBV14 and TRBJ2-2): EAGVTQFPSHSVIEKGQTVTLRCDPISGHDNLYWYRRVMGKEIKFLLHFVKESKQDESGMPNNRFLAERTGGTYSTLKVQPAELEDSGVYFCASSQDSRRGSTGELFFGEGSRLTVL.

The chain links TRBV30 to TRBJ1-1, with TRBD1 as a possible D gene (5 bases). Germline V gene sequence: CDR1 GTSNPN, CDR2 SVGIG (reference sequence). CDR3 length: 12 amino acids. V dropped 5 bases and J dropped 0 bases, with 7 bases sitting between them. CDR3 in amino acids: CAWGRVNTEAFF. The DNA for the CDR3 is TGTGCCTGGGGCAGGGTGAACACTGAAGCTTTCTTT. The full variable domain, rest sourced from reference TRBV30 and TRBJ1-1, is SQTIHQWPATLVQPVGSPLSLECTVEGTSNPNLYWYRQAAGRGLQLLFYSVGIGQISSEVPQNLSASRPQDRQFILSSKKLLLSDSGFYLCAWGRVNTEAFFGQGTRLTVV.

The chain uses TRBV9 and TRBJ2-7, with 7 nucleotides matching TRBD1. The ends lost 4 bases at V and 3 bases at J; junction bases unmatched: 7. The CDR3 length is 14 residues. Germline CDR1 reads SGDLS; CDR2 reads YYNGEE. The CDR3 DNA sequence: TGTGCCAGCAGCCCTAGGGGGCAGATCTACGAGCAGTACTTC. It yields the protein CASSPRGQIYEQYF.

The chain employs TRBV5-4 and TRBJ2-1, with D tentatively TRBD2 (5 bases). V was clipped by 3 bases and J by 0 bases, with 13 bases between them. Germline V lookup: CDR1 SGHNT, CDR2 YYREEE (reference sequence). The CDR3 spans 16 residues. The CDR3 nucleotides are TGTGCCAGCAGCTCGGGGATTTCCCGCTCCTACAATGAGCAGTTCTTC. This codes for CASSSGISRSYNEQFF.

The chain uses TRBV29-1 and TRBJ1-1; perhaps TRBD1 as D (6 bases). Germline CDR1 SQVTM, CDR2 ANQGSEA. CDR3 size: 14 residues. With 7 bases removed from V and 0 bases from J, the gap between germline ends came to 15 bases. CDR3 sequence reads: CSALPGTLNTEAFF. CDR3 in DNA: TGCAGCGCTCTCCCCGGGACACTGAACACTGAAGCTTTCTTT.

This clone was counted a single time. V and J are TRBV7-3 and TRBJ1-2, with 9 nucleotides matching TRBD1. The CDR3 runs 15 residues. Germline V gives CDR1 SGHTA, CDR2 FQGTGA. Unmatched junction bases numbered 9, after V lost 5 bases and J lost 5 bases. The CDR3 sequence is CASSPRTGVEYGYTF. CDR3 sequence (DNA): TGTGCCAGCAGCCCCCGGACAGGGGTTGAATATGGCTACACCTTC.

The chain has TRBV5-6 and TRBJ2-5; 8 bases are shared with TRBD1. Trimming cost V 1 base and J 1 base; bases outside gene matches: 3. Germline assignment: CDR1 SGHDT and CDR2 YYEEEE. This CDR3 comprises 15 residues. The CDR3 region is CASSLFGQGQETQYF. The CDR3 DNA reads TGTGCCAGCAGCTTGTTCGGACAGGGCCAAGAGACCCAGTACTTC.

This chain connects TRBV7-2 to TRBJ1-1, with D perhaps TRBD1 (6 bases). V lost 4 bases to trimming and J lost 5 bases, with 14 bases between them. Germline CDR1 is SGHTA and CDR2 is FQGNSA. This CDR3 spans 14 amino acids. The CDR3 DNA reads as TGTGCCAGCAGCTCATTAGGGGGGGAAACTGAAGCTTTCTTT. It translates to CASSSLGGETEAFF.